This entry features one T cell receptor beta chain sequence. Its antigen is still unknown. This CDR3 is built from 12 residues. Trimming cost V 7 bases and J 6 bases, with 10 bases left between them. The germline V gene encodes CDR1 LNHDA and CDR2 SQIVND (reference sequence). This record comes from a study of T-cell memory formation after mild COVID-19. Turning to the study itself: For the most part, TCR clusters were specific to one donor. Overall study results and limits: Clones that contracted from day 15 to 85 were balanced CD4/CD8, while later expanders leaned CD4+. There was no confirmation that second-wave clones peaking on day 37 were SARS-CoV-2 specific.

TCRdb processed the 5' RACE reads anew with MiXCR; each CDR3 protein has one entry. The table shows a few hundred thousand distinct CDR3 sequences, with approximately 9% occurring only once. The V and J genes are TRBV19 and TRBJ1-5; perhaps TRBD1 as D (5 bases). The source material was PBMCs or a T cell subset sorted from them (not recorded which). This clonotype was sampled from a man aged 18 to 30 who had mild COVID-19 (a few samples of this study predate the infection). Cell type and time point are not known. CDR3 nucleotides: TGTGCCAGTACGGCAGGGCCTCAGCCCCAGCATTTT. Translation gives CASTAGPQPQHF.